This T cell receptor (beta chain) derives from a study of blood T cell repertoires in COVID-19. At the level of the study: COVID-19 samples, acute and convalescent, were from the United States, Italy and Spain. In each case, the material was cDNA or gDNA derived from T cells, B-cell-depleted T cells, or PBMCs.

This clone appeared a single time. Authors' analysis steps: Amplification of reference gene primers provided the estimated nucleated cell counts. TCRdb keeps only in-frame clones here, not all; method: immunoSEQ multiplex PCR. The DNA gave D and trimming, while V, J and clone size come from that table. The sample includes around 250,000 clones, approximately 84% seen only once; the top ten take approximately 9%. This CDR3 has 15 residues. Germline CDR1 and CDR2: LNHDA and SQIVND (reference sequence). Trimming pared 5 bases from V and 2 bases from J, leaving 15 bases between. Sample: peripheral blood. V usage is TRBV19 and J usage is TRBJ1-1; tentative D call: TRBD1 (6 bases). The source of this sequence is a human donor in a cohort sampled during active COVID-19. The CDR3 DNA reads as TGTGCCAGTAGTTTCTCCTACAGGGTAAACACTGAAGCTTTCTTT. Its protein is CASSFSYRVNTEAFF.